The present entry profiles one TCR beta chain with its context. This sample is part of a study of cytomegalovirus exposure and HLA in healthy donors. Primers for the PCR totalled 60 Vbeta and 13 Jbeta. Using immunoSEQ multiplex PCR, the repertoire was profiled, and TCRdb retains in-frame clones only, with some absent. The sample includes 160,000 or so clones, roughly 79% seen only once; the top ten take 0.9% to 1.1%. The ends were cut back, 5 bases at V and 1 base at J, with 8 bases in the middle. Germline lookup yields CDR1 SEHNR and CDR2 FQNEAQ (reference sequence). CDR3 size: 13 residues. Input material: PBMCs. This sequence was found in a woman in her 40s in good health and CMV-seronegative. The J gene is TRBJ1-1, the V gene TRBV7-9; TRBD1 is a possible D gene (6 bases). For the CDR3, the DNA is TGTGCCAGCAGCCAACAGGGGAACACTGAAGCTTTCTTT. This codes for CASSQQGNTEAFF.